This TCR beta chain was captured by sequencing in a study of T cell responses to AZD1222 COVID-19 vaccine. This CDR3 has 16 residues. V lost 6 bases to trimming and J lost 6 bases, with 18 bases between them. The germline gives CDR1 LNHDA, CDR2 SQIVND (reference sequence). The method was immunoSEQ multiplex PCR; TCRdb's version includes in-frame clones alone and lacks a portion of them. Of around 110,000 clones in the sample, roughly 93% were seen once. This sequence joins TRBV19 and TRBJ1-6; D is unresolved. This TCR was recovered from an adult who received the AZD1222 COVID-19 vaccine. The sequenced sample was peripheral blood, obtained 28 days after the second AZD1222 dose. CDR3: CASSADRLRGNSPLHF. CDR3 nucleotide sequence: TGTGCCAGTAGCGCTGACCGACTCCGGGGTAATTCACCCCTCCACTTT.